A selection of T cell receptor beta chains follows, all from one sample in a study of cytomegalovirus exposure and HLA in healthy donors. Here immunoSEQ multiplex PCR was the method, and the copy in TCRdb shows in-frame clones only, minus some. In all, the sample yields 56,000 or so clones. Input material: PBMCs. The source is a female donor in good health and CMV-seronegative. The conserved cysteine and the conserved F or W are not part of the CDR3 here. Each record gives: V gene, J gene, CDR3 protein.

v_gene: TRBV2; j_gene: TRBJ2-7; CDR3aa: ASSGLDEQY
v_gene: TRBV30; j_gene: TRBJ2-5; CDR3aa: AWTRGHLRETQY
v_gene: TRBV5-1; j_gene: TRBJ2-1; CDR3aa: ASSPTSGGGEQF
v_gene: TRBV29-1; j_gene: TRBJ2-5; CDR3aa: SSAGGEETQY
v_gene: TRBV2; j_gene: TRBJ2-7; CDR3aa: ASSLRTSGSYEQY
v_gene: TRBV30; j_gene: TRBJ1-1; CDR3aa: AWMGGRRTEAF
v_gene: TRBV19; j_gene: TRBJ1-4; CDR3aa: ASSPRTGGAEKLF
v_gene: TRBV29-1; j_gene: TRBJ2-7; CDR3aa: SVAPQGGGEQY
v_gene: TRBV30; j_gene: TRBJ2-7; CDR3aa: AWSDSHPYEQY
v_gene: TRBV6-1; j_gene: TRBJ2-7; CDR3aa: ASRPGGGTYEQY
v_gene: TRBV15; j_gene: TRBJ2-7; CDR3aa: ATSYLGTVTDEQY
v_gene: TRBV9; j_gene: TRBJ1-4; CDR3aa: ASSIGDRVYNEKLF
v_gene: TRBV29-1; j_gene: TRBJ1-2; CDR3aa: SVLTENYGYT
v_gene: TRBV18; j_gene: TRBJ2-7; CDR3aa: ASSLRGTNYEQY
v_gene: TRBV30; j_gene: TRBJ1-2; CDR3aa: ACAGGSYGYT